This TCR beta chain was profiled in a study of blood T cell repertoires in COVID-19. For the study at large: There were acute and convalescent COVID-19 samples, and they came from the United States, Italy and Spain. T cells, B-cell-depleted T cells, or PBMCs supplied cDNA or gDNA.

The data were produced by immunoSEQ multiplex PCR, yet TCRdb's version contains in-frame clones alone and is incomplete. The table has 320,000 or so clones, around 86% seen once; the top ten hold roughly 5.2%. The sample was PBMCs or T cells enriched from blood (not recorded which). The clonotype comes from a man aged 55 to 70 who had recovered from COVID-19.

CDR3 sequence: CAWSLGETQYF. As DNA, the CDR3 is TGTGCCTGGAGTCTAGGAGAGACCCAGTACTTC. The rearrangement links TRBV30 to TRBJ2-5; D is uncertain. The V end lost 2 bases, the J end lost 4 bases, and 5 bases lay between the germline ends. This CDR3 has 11 residues. The germline V gene encodes CDR1 GTSNPN and CDR2 SVGIG (reference sequence).